Here is one T cell receptor (beta chain) with its context. Its specificity is not known. The conserved closing phenylalanine or tryptophan is absent in this CDR3, likely reflecting a read error. This specimen belongs to a study of T cell repertoires in cytomegalovirus infection. This CDR3 region has 15 residues. J gave up 6 bases and V 0 bases, and 2 bases lay outside the gene matches. Germline lookup yields CDR1 LNHDA and CDR2 SQIVND (reference sequence). TCRdb itself ran the reads through MiXCR, one entry per CDR3 protein. The sample lists some 440,000 distinct CDR3 sequences, under 40% seen once, with approximately 13% in the top ten. The study, taken as a whole, reports: The ex vivo response showed dominance by HLA-C-restricted CMV-specific TCR beta clonotypes.

The chain recombines TRBV19 with TRBJ1-5, with 10 bases matching TRBD1. Material for sequencing was PBMCs. The sequence derives from a human donor in good health (CMV status not recorded). Some clones in this sample may be carry-over from other donors' samples. The CDR3 DNA follows: TGTGCCAGTAGTATAGAGGGACAGGGGAGTCAGCCCCAGCATTTG. Protein: CASSIEGQGSQPQHL.